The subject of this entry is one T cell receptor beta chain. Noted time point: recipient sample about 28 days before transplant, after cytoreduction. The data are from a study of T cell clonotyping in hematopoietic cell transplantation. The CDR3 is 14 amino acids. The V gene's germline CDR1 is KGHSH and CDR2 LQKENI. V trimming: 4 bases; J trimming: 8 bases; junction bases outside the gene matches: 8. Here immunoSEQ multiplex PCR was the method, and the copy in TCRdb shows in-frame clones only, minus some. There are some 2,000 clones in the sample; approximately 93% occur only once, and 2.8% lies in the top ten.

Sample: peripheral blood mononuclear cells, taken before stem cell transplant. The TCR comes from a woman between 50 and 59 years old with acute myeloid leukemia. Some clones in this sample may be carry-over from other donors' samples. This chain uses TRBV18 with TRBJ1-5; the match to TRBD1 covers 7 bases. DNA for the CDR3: TGTGCCAGCTCACTAGGGGGCATATTAGAGCCCCAGCATTTT. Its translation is CASSLGGILEPQHF.